Listed below are T cell receptor beta chains from one sample, sequenced in a study of Ad26.COV2.S vaccination and SARS-CoV-2 variants. The method was immunoSEQ multiplex PCR; TCRdb's version includes in-frame clones alone and lacks a portion of them. The table lists hundreds of thousands of clones, 83% of them singletons. This sample comprised peripheral blood, obtained in a trial of Ad26.COV2.S vaccine versus placebo. The receptors come from a person between 18 and 65 years old who received the Ad26.COV2.S COVID-19 vaccine or a placebo. The CDR3 runs from the conserved cysteine through the conserved F or W. D genes are given only for firm matches. Where a row states a size, it is once, few, many or the class of an expanded clone; other rows omit it.

CDR3aa: CASSFSGATNTEAFF
CDR3nt: TGCGCCAGCAGCTTTTCAGGGGCGACGAACACTGAAGCTTTCTTT
j_gene: TRBJ1-1
v_gene: TRBV5-1
abundance: -
d_gene: -

CDR3aa: CASNPGTSGTYEQYF
CDR3nt: TGCGCCAGCAACCCGGGTACTAGCGGCACCTACGAGCAGTACTTC
j_gene: TRBJ2-7
v_gene: TRBV5-1
abundance: once
d_gene: TRBD2

CDR3aa: CASSIGQGVNIQYF
CDR3nt: TGTGCCAGTAGTATAGGGCAGGGGGTCAACATTCAGTACTTC
j_gene: TRBJ2-4
v_gene: TRBV19
abundance: -
d_gene: TRBD1

CDR3aa: CASSQMPGQGTGHEQYF
CDR3nt: TGTGCCAGCAGTCAAATGCCGGGACAGGGAACGGGCCACGAGCAGTACTTC
j_gene: TRBJ2-7
v_gene: TRBV7-6
abundance: -
d_gene: TRBD1

CDR3aa: CASTSGAQPQHF
CDR3nt: TGCGCCAGCACTTCGGGGGCTCAGCCCCAGCATTTT
j_gene: TRBJ1-5
v_gene: TRBV10-2
abundance: once
d_gene: -

CDR3aa: CATGGSNTGELFF
CDR3nt: TGTGCCACGGGGGGGTCGAACACCGGGGAGCTGTTTTTT
j_gene: TRBJ2-2
v_gene: TRBV19
abundance: -
d_gene: TRBD2

CDR3aa: CASSLGQGRAGNTIYF
CDR3nt: TGTGCCAGCAGCTTAGGGCAGGGTCGGGCTGGAAACACCATATATTTT
j_gene: TRBJ1-3
v_gene: TRBV7-3
abundance: -
d_gene: -

CDR3aa: CASSNPTVLEQYF
CDR3nt: TGCGCCAGCAGCAACCCGACGGTCCTCGAGCAGTACTTC
j_gene: TRBJ2-7
v_gene: TRBV5-1
abundance: once
d_gene: -

CDR3aa: CASSLAYMGASGANVLTF
CDR3nt: TGTGCCAGCAGCTTAGCCTACATGGGGGCGTCTGGGGCCAACGTCCTGACTTTC
j_gene: TRBJ2-6
v_gene: TRBV7-2
abundance: -
d_gene: -

CDR3aa: CASSARTGEKLFF
CDR3nt: TGCGCCAGCAGCGCCCGGACCGGTGAAAAACTGTTTTTT
j_gene: TRBJ1-4
v_gene: TRBV4-1
abundance: -
d_gene: -

CDR3aa: CASSYTGGWSNSPLHF
CDR3nt: TGTGCCAGCAGTTATACAGGGGGTTGGAGTAATTCACCCCTCCACTTT
j_gene: TRBJ1-6
v_gene: TRBV6-5
abundance: -
d_gene: TRBD1

CDR3aa: CASSDQGDEQFF
CDR3nt: TGTGCCAGCAGCGATCAGGGGGATGAGCAGTTCTTC
j_gene: TRBJ2-1
v_gene: TRBV7-3
abundance: -
d_gene: TRBD1

CDR3aa: CSARDGNTIYF
CDR3nt: TGCAGTGCTAGAGATGGAAACACCATATATTTT
j_gene: TRBJ1-3
v_gene: TRBV20-1
abundance: few
d_gene: -

CDR3aa: CASTPGLHTDTQYF
CDR3nt: TGTGCCAGCACCCCAGGACTGCACACAGATACGCAGTATTTT
j_gene: TRBJ2-3
v_gene: TRBV6-5
abundance: -
d_gene: -

CDR3aa: CASLETPMNTEAFF
CDR3nt: TGCGCCAGTCTTGAAACACCTATGAACACTGAAGCTTTCTTT
j_gene: TRBJ1-1
v_gene: TRBV5-1
abundance: -
d_gene: -

CDR3aa: CSVYGTSGRENTGELFF
CDR3nt: TGCAGCGTTTACGGGACTAGCGGGCGGGAAAACACCGGGGAGCTGTTTTTT
j_gene: TRBJ2-2
v_gene: TRBV29-1
abundance: -
d_gene: TRBD2

CDR3aa: CASSQTGGERDTQYF
CDR3nt: TGTGCCAGCAGCCAAACCGGAGGGGAGAGAGATACGCAGTATTTT
j_gene: TRBJ2-3
v_gene: TRBV7-3
abundance: -
d_gene: -

CDR3aa: CASSQDPGFAGELFF
CDR3nt: TGTGCCAGCAGCCAAGATCCTGGCTTCGCCGGGGAGCTGTTTTTT
j_gene: TRBJ2-2
v_gene: TRBV4-2
abundance: -
d_gene: -

CDR3aa: CASKADAKNIQYF
CDR3nt: TGTGCCAGCAAGGCGGATGCCAAAAACATTCAGTACTTC
j_gene: TRBJ2-4
v_gene: TRBV6-5
abundance: -
d_gene: -

CDR3aa: CACDGGTTQETQYF
CDR3nt: TGTGCCTGTGATGGGGGGACCACACAAGAGACCCAGTACTTC
j_gene: TRBJ2-5
v_gene: TRBV30
abundance: few
d_gene: -

CDR3aa: CASSYGPKQYF
CDR3nt: TGTGCCAGCAGTTACGGCCCAAAGCAGTACTTC
j_gene: TRBJ2-7
v_gene: TRBV6-5
abundance: few
d_gene: -

CDR3aa: CASSVAGSPLHF
CDR3nt: TGTGCCAGCAGCGTAGCCGGATCACCCCTCCACTTT
j_gene: TRBJ1-6
v_gene: TRBV9
abundance: -
d_gene: -

CDR3aa: CASSLSSTGELFF
CDR3nt: TGTGCCAGCAGCTTATCGAGCACCGGGGAGCTGTTTTTT
j_gene: TRBJ2-2
v_gene: TRBV7-3
abundance: -
d_gene: -

CDR3aa: CASSIEYRNSPLHF
CDR3nt: TGTGCCAGTAGTATAGAGTACAGAAATTCACCCCTCCACTTT
j_gene: TRBJ1-6
v_gene: TRBV19
abundance: few
d_gene: -

CDR3aa: CASSLSLAGPYEQYF
CDR3nt: TGTGCCAGCAGCTTGAGTCTAGCGGGACCCTACGAGCAGTACTTC
j_gene: TRBJ2-7
v_gene: TRBV7-2
abundance: -
d_gene: TRBD2

CDR3aa: CAISQGGGTYEQYF
CDR3nt: TGTGCCATCAGTCAAGGGGGCGGCACCTACGAGCAGTACTTC
j_gene: TRBJ2-7
v_gene: TRBV10-3
abundance: -
d_gene: TRBD1